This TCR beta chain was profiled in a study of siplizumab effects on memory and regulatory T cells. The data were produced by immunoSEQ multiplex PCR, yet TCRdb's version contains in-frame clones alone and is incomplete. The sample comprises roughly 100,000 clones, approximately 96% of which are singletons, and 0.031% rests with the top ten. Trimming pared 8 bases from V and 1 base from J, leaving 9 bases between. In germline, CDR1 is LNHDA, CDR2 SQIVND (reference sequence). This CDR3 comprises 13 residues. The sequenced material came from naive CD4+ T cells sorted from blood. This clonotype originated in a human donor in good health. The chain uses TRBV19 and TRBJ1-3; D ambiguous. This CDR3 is CASVSGSGNTIYF. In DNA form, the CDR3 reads TGTGCCAGTGTTAGTGGGTCTGGAAACACCATATATTTT.